This entry is about one T cell receptor (beta chain). Sequencing was performed with immunoSEQ multiplex PCR; in TCRdb, only in-frame clones are kept and a portion is missing. The sample lists 600,000 to 700,000 clones, roughly 73% occurring once. The CDR3 consists of 15 residues. Per germline, CDR1 SGHVS and CDR2 FQNEAQ. V was cut by 2 bases and J by 2 bases, with 11 bases left in between. The data are from a study of shared clonotypes between healthy human individuals. This chain uses TRBV7-8 with TRBJ2-3, with D possibly TRBD1 on 5 matching bases. The specimen sequenced was memory CD4+ T cells sorted from blood. The subset: CD45RA-negative fraction. The clonotype comes from a woman aged 25-40 years in good health. As DNA, the CDR3 is TGTGCCAGCAGCTTACGACAGAGATCCACAGATACGCAGTATTTT. Its protein product is CASSLRQRSTDTQYF.